This T cell receptor (beta chain) was sequenced for a study of control samples from healthy donors and cancer patients. Sequenced by immunoSEQ multiplex PCR; TCRdb stores in-frame clones only, minus some. The sample includes 110,000 or so clones, about nine tenths seen only once; the top ten take 3.5% to 4.5%. Germline CDR1 is MNHEY and CDR2 is SVGAGI. CDR3 length: 15 amino acids. Trimming shortened V by 7 bases and J by 0 bases, and 15 bases separated the two germline ends. Source material: blood. The receptor's source is a human donor in good health. The donor label of this sample is uncertain. The V and J genes are TRBV6-5 and TRBJ1-2; no firm D call. The CDR3 loop is CASKPEGFSNYGYTF. Written as DNA, the CDR3 is TGTGCCAGCAAACCGGAGGGCTTTTCTAACTATGGCTACACCTTC.